The TCR beta chain under discussion was sequenced for a study of a mutant IDH1 vaccine in newly diagnosed glioma. The V gene lost 6 bases and the J gene lost 4 bases, with 4 bases spanning the gap. The CDR3 extends over 11 amino acids. Germline CDR1 MNHNS, CDR2 SASEGT. Profiling relied on immunoSEQ multiplex PCR, and the TCRdb table lists in-frame clones only, not all of them. The data contain about 36,000 clones, roughly 79% of them singletons. This clone was recorded a few times. Its specificity is unknown. Other DNA sequences in this sample translate to the same CDR3. Time point specified: week 5, during vaccination. Each vaccine dose was 300 ug of mutant IDH1 20-mer peptide, with topical imiquimod.

This clonotype was obtained from a man between 50 and 59 years old with glioma. This sequence joins TRBV6-1 and TRBJ1-5; D is unresolved. This material consisted of PBMCs, taken from a glioma patient whose treatment included an IDH1 peptide vaccine. CDR3 in DNA: TGTGCCAGCAGCGGGAATCAGCCCCAGCATTTT. Its protein is CASSGNQPQHF.